The 17 T cell receptor beta chains presented below share a single source sample, sequenced in a study of regulatory dendritic cells for organ transplantation. Data came from immunoSEQ multiplex PCR; TCRdb stores just in-frame clones and leaves some out. This sample carries approximately 19,000 clones, 74% of them seen once, and the ten largest clones take approximately 0.9%. Sequenced material: memory CD4+ T cells from blood. The subset was: CD45RO+ memory T cells. These receptors came from a human donor in good health.

The V and J genes are TRBV5-4 and TRBJ2-5; 8 bases map to TRBD2. The junction had 4 bases not matched to a gene; V was cut back by 4 bases and J by 2 bases. The CDR3 is 14 amino acids. Germline CDR1 is SGHNT and CDR2 is YYREEE (reference sequence). DNA for the CDR3: TGTGCCAGCAGCACCGGGGGGGGTCAAGAGACCCAGTACTTC. Encoded protein: CASSTGGGQETQYF.

This clone was seen only a few times. V and J are TRBV2 and TRBJ1-3, with no clear D. The CDR3 runs to 15 residues. V lost 5 bases to trimming and J lost 0 bases, with 11 bases between them. Germline CDR1 SNHLY, CDR2 FYNNEI. The CDR3 loop is CASSIDRSSGNTIYF. The CDR3 bases are TGTGCCAGCAGTATCGACCGGAGCTCTGGAAACACCATATATTTT.

J is TRBJ2-1 and V is TRBV18; possibly TRBD2 for D (5 bases). V gave up 5 bases and J gave up 5 bases, with 10 bases separating them. Looked up from germline, CDR1 is KGHSH and CDR2 is LQKENI. This CDR3 contains 13 residues. For the CDR3, the DNA is TGTGCCAGCTCAACAAGGCGGGACAATGAGCAGTTCTTC. Amino acid sequence: CASSTRRDNEQFF. Using reference TRBV18 and TRBJ2-1 for the parts outside the CDR3, the full variable domain is NAGVMQNPRHLVRRRGQEARLRCSPMKGHSHVYWYRQLPEEGLKFMVYLQKENIIDESGMPKERFSAEFPKEGPSILRIQQVVRGDSAAYFCASSTRRDNEQFFGPGTRLTVL.

V usage is TRBV10-3 and J usage is TRBJ2-7; 10 nucleotides line up with TRBD1. The CDR3 runs 15 residues. J lost 5 bases, V lost 2 bases, and 6 bases had no gene match. In germline, CDR1 is ENHRY, CDR2 SYGVKD. The CDR3 spells CAISERGQGRDEQYF. The CDR3, as DNA: TGTGCCATCAGTGAGCGGGGACAGGGGAGAGACGAGCAGTACTTC.

This chain connects TRBV18 to TRBJ2-2; no firm D call. Per the germline V gene, CDR1 is KGHSH and CDR2 is LQKENI. V was cut by 6 bases and J by 5 bases, with 19 bases left in between. The CDR3 runs 16 residues. The CDR3 loop reads CASSRAPLGYTGELFF. CDR3 in DNA: TGTGCCAGCTCCCGTGCCCCCCTCGGGTATACCGGGGAGCTGTTTTTT.

This clone was counted a single time. This chain links TRBV7-2 with TRBJ1-1; TRBD1 might be the D (5 bases). Germline-derived CDR1 and CDR2 are SGHTA and FQGNSA. V gave up 1 base and J gave up 3 bases, with 12 bases separating them. The CDR3 loop spans 15 amino acids. The CDR3 bases are TGTGCCAGCAGCTTAGATCCGGGAGGGGACACTGAAGCTTTCTTT. The encoded protein is CASSLDPGGDTEAFF. Looking up the rest from reference TRBV7-2 and TRBJ1-1 gives the full variable domain: GAGVSQSPSNKVTEKGKDVELRCDPISGHTALYWYRQSLGQGLEFLIYFQGNSAPDKSGLPSDRFSAERTGGSVSTLTIQRTQQEDSAVYLCASSLDPGGDTEAFFGQGTRLTVV.

V and J are TRBV25-1 and TRBJ2-7; TRBD2 matches 9 bases. The V and J ends lost 4 bases and 2 bases, in that order; junction bases with no gene match: 9. The germline gives CDR1 MGHDK, CDR2 SYGVNS. The CDR3 is 16 residues long. The CDR3 DNA reads TGTGCCAGCAGTGTACCCGGGCCTAGCGGGGCCTACGAGCAGTACTTC. This translates into CASSVPGPSGAYEQYF.

The chain employs TRBV5-4 and TRBJ2-6; TRBD2 might be the D (6 bases). The germline gives CDR1 SGHNT, CDR2 YYREEE (reference sequence). The CDR3 has 17 residues. V dropped 6 bases and J dropped 0 bases, with 16 bases sitting between them. The DNA of the CDR3 is TGTGCCAGCACCCTCCGGGGACTTAGCTCTGGGGCCAACGTCCTGACTTTC. Translated, it gives CASTLRGLSSGANVLTF.

The genes are TRBV5-1 and TRBJ2-3, with 7 bases aligning to TRBD1. Germline CDR1 is SGHRS and CDR2 is YFSETQ. There are 16 residues in the CDR3. V was clipped by 5 bases and J by 4 bases; unmatched bases: 13. CDR3 region: CASRKGAGGFADTQYF. As DNA, the CDR3 is TGCGCCAGCAGGAAGGGGGCGGGTGGTTTTGCAGATACGCAGTATTTT.

The V call is TRBV6-5, the J call TRBJ1-4; possibly TRBD1 for D (6 bases). This CDR3 comprises 16 residues. From germline, CDR1 is MNHEY and CDR2 SVGAGI. V lost 4 bases to trimming and J lost 0 bases, with 12 bases between them. CDR3 nucleotides: TGTGCCAGCAGTTTCCGGACAGACACAACTAATGAAAAACTGTTTTTT. Translated: CASSFRTDTTNEKLFF.

The V and J genes are TRBV5-8 and TRBJ1-1; D may be TRBD1 (6 bases). Deletions cut 3 bases from V and 2 bases from J, with 11 bases between. Germline CDR1 is SGHTS and CDR2 is YDEGEE. The CDR3 loop spans 14 amino acids. The CDR3 sequence: CASSWGGGNTEAFF. CDR3 DNA sequence: TGTGCCAGCAGCTGGGGAGGGGGAAACACTGAAGCTTTCTTT. The whole variable domain, remainder taken from reference TRBV5-8 and TRBJ1-1, is EAGVTQSPTHLIKTRGQQATLRCSPISGHTSVYWYQQALGLGLQFLLWYDEGEERNRGNFPPRFSGRQFPNYSSELNVNALELEDSALYLCASSWGGGNTEAFFGQGTRLTVV.

This clone was counted only a few times. The V and J genes are TRBV25-1 and TRBJ2-2, with TRBD1 matching 9 bases. The CDR3 sequence is 15 residues long. Germline CDR1 is MGHDK and CDR2 is SYGVNS. V shed 4 bases, J shed 2 bases, and the junction held 2 bases outside the gene matches. CDR3 sequence: CASSGDRDNTGELFF. In DNA, the CDR3 is TGTGCCAGCAGTGGGGACAGGGACAACACCGGGGAGCTGTTTTTT.

The sample holds a few counts of this clone. V and J are TRBV5-1 and TRBJ1-6; D gene ambiguous. The CDR3 sequence is 14 residues long. Germline CDR1 reads SGHRS; CDR2 reads YFSETQ. Between the trimmed V and J ends, which lost 6 bases and 10 bases, there was a span of 17 bases. The CDR3 region has the DNA TGCGCCAGCAAAGCGGGCCTCGAGGGATCACCCCTCCACTTT. Translation gives CASKAGLEGSPLHF.

This chain joins TRBV29-1 and TRBJ2-3, with 8 bases identical to TRBD2. Germline loops: CDR1 SQVTM, CDR2 ANQGSEA. J was trimmed by 0 bases and V by 3 bases; bases with no gene match: 2. This CDR3 comprises 14 residues. CDR3 DNA: TGCAGCGTTGAGGCGGGGGGAAGCACAGATACGCAGTATTTT. Amino acids: CSVEAGGSTDTQYF.

The chain uses TRBV7-8 and TRBJ2-3; TRBD1 might be the D (6 bases). This CDR3 is built from 16 residues. V shed 2 bases and J shed 5 bases, with 17 bases lying between them. Germline-derived CDR1 and CDR2 are SGHVS and FQNEAQ. The CDR3 sequence: CASSLPSDSARDTQYF. CDR3 DNA sequence: TGTGCCAGCAGCTTACCCTCGGACAGTGCGAGAGATACGCAGTATTTT. Full variable domain (remainder filled in from reference TRBV7-8 and TRBJ2-3): GAGVSQSPRYKVAKRGQDVALRCDPISGHVSLFWYQQALGQGPEFLTYFQNEAQLDKSGLPSDRFFAERPEGSVSTLKIQRTQQEDSAVYLCASSLPSDSARDTQYFGPGTRLTVL.

This clone was found a few times. The V and J genes are TRBV19 and TRBJ1-2, with unresolved D. V was cut by 5 bases and J by 3 bases, with 16 bases left in between. Looked up from germline, CDR1 is LNHDA and CDR2 is SQIVND (reference sequence). This CDR3 region has 15 residues. CDR3 nucleotide sequence: TGTGCCAGTAGTCTACGAACGGGGAACGACTATGGCTACACCTTC. Its translation: CASSLRTGNDYGYTF.

This clone was detected once. The chain employs TRBV6-4 and TRBJ2-3, with 13 bases that match TRBD2. The V gene's germline CDR1 is MRHNA and CDR2 SNTAGT. The CDR3 is 17 residues long. The V and J ends lost 5 bases and 5 bases, in that order; junction bases with no gene match: 10. The CDR3 nucleotides read TGTGCCAGCAGTTTCCAAACTAGCGGGGGGGCCAAAGATACGCAGTATTTT. It specifies CASSFQTSGGAKDTQYF.